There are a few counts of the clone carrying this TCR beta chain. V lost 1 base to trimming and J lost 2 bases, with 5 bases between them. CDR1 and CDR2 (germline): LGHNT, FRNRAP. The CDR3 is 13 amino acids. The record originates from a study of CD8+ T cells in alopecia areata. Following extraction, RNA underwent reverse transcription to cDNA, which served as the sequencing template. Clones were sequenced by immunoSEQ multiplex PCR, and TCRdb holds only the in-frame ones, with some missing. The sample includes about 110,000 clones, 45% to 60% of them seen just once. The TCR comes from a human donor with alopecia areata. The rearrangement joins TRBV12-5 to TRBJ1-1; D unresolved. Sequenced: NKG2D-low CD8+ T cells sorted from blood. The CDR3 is CASGLAGNTEAFF. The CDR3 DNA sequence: TGTGCTAGTGGTTTGGCGGGAAACACTGAAGCTTTCTTT.